The clone carrying this TCR beta chain appeared a few times. The antigen is unknown. This PCR relied on a set of 60 Vbeta primers and 13 Jbeta primers. Sequencing was performed with immunoSEQ multiplex PCR; in TCRdb, only in-frame clones are kept and a portion is missing. The sample gives 54,000 or so clones, around 50% of which show up once; approximately 12% is in the top ten. V shed 0 bases and J shed 8 bases, with 10 bases lying between them. CDR3 length: 13 residues. The germline V gene has CDR1 MNHEY and CDR2 SVGAGI. The data belong to a study of cytomegalovirus exposure and HLA in healthy donors. Broader study findings: Reportedly, HLA-A and HLA-B alleles of most subjects were accurately predicted from TCR beta. As a later analysis revealed, most CMV-associated TCR beta chains appeared HLA-restricted. A likely sequencing artifact accounted for one observed cluster of highly shared sequence variants. Overall, around 150 TCR beta chains were annotated as cytomegalovirus-associated.

This chain links TRBV6-5 with TRBJ1-2; D is unclear. Sequences were obtained from PBMCs. The TCR comes from a human donor in good health. DNA for the CDR3: TGTGCCAGCAGTTACTCGAGTGCGGGAGGCTACACCTTC. Translated, it gives CASSYSSAGGYTF.